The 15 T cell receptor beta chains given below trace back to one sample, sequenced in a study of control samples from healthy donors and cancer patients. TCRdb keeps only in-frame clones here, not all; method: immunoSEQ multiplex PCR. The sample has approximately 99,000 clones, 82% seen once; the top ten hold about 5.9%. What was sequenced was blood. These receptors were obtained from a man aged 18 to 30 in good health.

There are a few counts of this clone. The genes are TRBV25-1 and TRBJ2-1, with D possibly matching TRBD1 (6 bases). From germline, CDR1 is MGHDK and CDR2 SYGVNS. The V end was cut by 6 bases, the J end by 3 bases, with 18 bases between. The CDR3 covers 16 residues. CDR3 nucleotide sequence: TGTGCCAGCAGCGGGGCTAGACAGGTTGTCTACAATGAGCAGTTCTTC. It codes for CASSGARQVVYNEQFF.

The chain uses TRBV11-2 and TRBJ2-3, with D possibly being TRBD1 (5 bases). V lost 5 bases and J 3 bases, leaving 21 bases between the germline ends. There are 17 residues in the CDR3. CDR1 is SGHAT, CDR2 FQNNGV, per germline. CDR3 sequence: CASSPFAIQGQTDTQYF. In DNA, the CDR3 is TGTGCCAGCAGCCCCTTCGCGATCCAGGGTCAAACAGATACGCAGTATTTT.

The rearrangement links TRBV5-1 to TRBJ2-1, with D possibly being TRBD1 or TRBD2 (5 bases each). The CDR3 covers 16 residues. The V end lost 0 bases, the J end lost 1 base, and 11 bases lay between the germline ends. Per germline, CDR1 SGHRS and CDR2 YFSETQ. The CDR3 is CASSLASGQSYNEQFF. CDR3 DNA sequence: TGCGCCAGCAGCTTGGCGAGCGGACAATCCTACAATGAGCAGTTCTTC. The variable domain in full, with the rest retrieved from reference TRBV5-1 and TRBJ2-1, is KAGVTQTPRYLIKTRGQQVTLSCSPISGHRSVSWYQQTPGQGLQFLFEYFSETQRNKGNFPGRFSGRQFSNSRSEMNVSTLELGDSALYLCASSLASGQSYNEQFFGPGTRLTVL.

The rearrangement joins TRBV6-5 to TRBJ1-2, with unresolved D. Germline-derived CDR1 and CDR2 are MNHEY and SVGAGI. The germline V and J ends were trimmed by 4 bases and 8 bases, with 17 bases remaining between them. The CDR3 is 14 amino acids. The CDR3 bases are TGTGCCAGCAGTTCTGGAGGCAGAAGCGTCGGCTACACCTTC. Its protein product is CASSSGGRSVGYTF.

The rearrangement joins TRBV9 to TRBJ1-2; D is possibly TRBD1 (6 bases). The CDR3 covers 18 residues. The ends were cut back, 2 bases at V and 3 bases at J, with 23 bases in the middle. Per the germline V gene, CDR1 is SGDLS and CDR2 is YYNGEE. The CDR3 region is CASSVLSSGTYIDYGYTF. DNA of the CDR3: TGTGCCAGCAGCGTTCTCTCATCCGGGACATATATTGACTATGGCTACACCTTC.

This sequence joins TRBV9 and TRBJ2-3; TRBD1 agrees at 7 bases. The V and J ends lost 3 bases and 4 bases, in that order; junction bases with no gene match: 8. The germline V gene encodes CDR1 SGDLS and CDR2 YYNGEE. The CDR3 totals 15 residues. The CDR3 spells CASSADRELSDTQYF. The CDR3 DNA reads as TGTGCCAGCAGCGCCGACAGGGAACTGTCAGATACGCAGTATTTT. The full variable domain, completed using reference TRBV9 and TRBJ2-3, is DSGVTQTPKHLITATGQRVTLRCSPRSGDLSVYWYQQSLDQGLQFLIQYYNGEERAKGNILERFSAQQFPDLHSELNLSSLELGDSALYFCASSADRELSDTQYFGPGTRLTVL.

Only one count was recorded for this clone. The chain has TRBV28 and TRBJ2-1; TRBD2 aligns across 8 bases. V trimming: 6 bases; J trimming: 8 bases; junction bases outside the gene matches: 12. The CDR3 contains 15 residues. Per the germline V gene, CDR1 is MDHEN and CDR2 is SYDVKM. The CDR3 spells CASSRFSTGGDEQFF. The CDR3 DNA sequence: TGTGCCAGCAGCCGCTTCAGTACCGGGGGGGATGAGCAGTTCTTC.

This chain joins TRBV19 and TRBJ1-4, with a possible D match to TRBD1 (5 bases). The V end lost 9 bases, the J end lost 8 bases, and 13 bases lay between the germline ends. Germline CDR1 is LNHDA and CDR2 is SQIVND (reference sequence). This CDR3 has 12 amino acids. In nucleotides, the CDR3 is TGTGCCAGCCGGAGGGGTGGCGAAAAACTGTTTTTT. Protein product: CASRRGGEKLFF.

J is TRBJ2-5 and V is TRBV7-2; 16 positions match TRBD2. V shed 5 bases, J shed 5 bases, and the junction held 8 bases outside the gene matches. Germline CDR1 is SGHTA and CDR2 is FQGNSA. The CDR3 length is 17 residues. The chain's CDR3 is CASSQGLAGGPWETQYF. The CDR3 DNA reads TGTGCCAGCAGCCAGGGACTAGCGGGGGGGCCTTGGGAGACCCAGTACTTC.

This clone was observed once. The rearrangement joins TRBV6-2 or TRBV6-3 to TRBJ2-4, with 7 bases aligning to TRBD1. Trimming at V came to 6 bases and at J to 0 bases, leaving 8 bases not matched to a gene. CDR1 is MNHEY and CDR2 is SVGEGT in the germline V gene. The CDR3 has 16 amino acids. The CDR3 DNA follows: TGTGCCAGCAGCCGGGACAGCCTTTTAGCCAAAAACATTCAGTACTTC. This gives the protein CASSRDSLLAKNIQYF.

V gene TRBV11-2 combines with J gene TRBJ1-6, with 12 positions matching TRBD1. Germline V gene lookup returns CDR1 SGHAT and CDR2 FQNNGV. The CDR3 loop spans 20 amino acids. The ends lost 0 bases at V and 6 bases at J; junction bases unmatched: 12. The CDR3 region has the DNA TGTGCCAGCAGCTTAGAGGGGGACAGGGGGCGCGTTTACCGTAATTCACCCCTCCACTTT. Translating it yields CASSLEGDRGRVYRNSPLHF. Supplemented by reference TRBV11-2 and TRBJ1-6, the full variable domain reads EAGVAQSPRYKIIEKRQSVAFWCNPISGHATLYWYQQILGQGPKLLIQFQNNGVVDDSQLPKDRFSAERLKGVDSTLKIQPAKLEDSAVYLCASSLEGDRGRVYRNSPLHFGNGTRLTVT.

The CDR3 is CASSQGAGEEEKLFF. Written as DNA, the CDR3 is TGTGCCAGCAGCCAAGGGGCGGGGGAAGAGGAAAAACTGTTTTTT. This rearrangement joins TRBV4-2 to TRBJ1-4; the D gene is possibly TRBD1 (5 bases). Trimming removed 1 base from V and 8 bases from J, with 14 bases in between. Per the germline V gene, CDR1 is LGHNA and CDR2 is YNFKEQ. The CDR3 is 15 amino acids.

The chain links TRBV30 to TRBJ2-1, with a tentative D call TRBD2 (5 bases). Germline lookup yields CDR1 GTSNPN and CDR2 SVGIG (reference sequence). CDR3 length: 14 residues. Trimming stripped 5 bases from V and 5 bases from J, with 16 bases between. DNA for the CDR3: TGTGCCTGGGCCGAGGACTTTCTAGACAATGAGCAGTTCTTC. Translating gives CAWAEDFLDNEQFF.

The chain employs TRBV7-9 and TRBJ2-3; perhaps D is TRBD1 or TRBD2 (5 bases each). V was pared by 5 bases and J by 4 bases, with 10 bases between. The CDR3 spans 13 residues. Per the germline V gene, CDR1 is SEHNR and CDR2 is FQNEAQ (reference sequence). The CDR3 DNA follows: TGTGCCAGCAGCCCTCTGGGGGCAGATACGCAGTATTTT. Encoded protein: CASSPLGADTQYF.

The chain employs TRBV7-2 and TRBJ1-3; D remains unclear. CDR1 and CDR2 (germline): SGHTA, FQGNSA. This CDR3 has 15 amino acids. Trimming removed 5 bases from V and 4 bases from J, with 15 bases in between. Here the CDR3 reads CASSPERRVGNTIYF. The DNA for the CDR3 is TGTGCCAGCAGCCCAGAAAGGAGGGTGGGAAACACCATATATTTT. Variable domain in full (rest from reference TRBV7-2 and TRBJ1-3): GAGVSQSPSNKVTEKGKDVELRCDPISGHTALYWYRQSLGQGLEFLIYFQGNSAPDKSGLPSDRFSAERTGGSVSTLTIQRTQQEDSAVYLCASSPERRVGNTIYFGEGSWLTVV.